This T cell receptor (delta chain) was identified in a study of gamma-delta T cells after stem cell transplantation (dated by TCRdb to about 2016). The protocol used for the library was RT-PCR. TCRdb names Illumina MiSeq as the instrument used. Clone calls in TCRdb were regenerated from the public reads with CATT, after which identical DNA sequences shared one row. The sample profile shows over 1,500 delta-chain clones; under 5% of them were found once. The top ten clones comprise about 13% of the sample. From the cysteine up to the phenylalanine, the CDR3 has a length of 15 residues. This entry keeps only the CDR3 DNA: 45 bases, framed from base 1. V drops 1 base and J drops 4 bases, leaving 13 bases in between. From a lookup of the germline V gene, CDR1 and CDR2 are TSWWSYY and QGS. Comment on this clone: Its binding antigen is unknown. The sample holds no much larger clone one base away, and base qualities are not on file.

This TCR derives from a human donor. It is not recorded whose cells these are; they may come from a transplant donor. The V and J segments used are TRDV1 and TRDJ1, with a tentative D gene TRDD2 over 5 matching bases. The specimen sequenced was gamma-delta T cells. The DNA sequence is TGTGCTCTTGGGGAACACCACCCCTACATCGATAAACTCATCTTT. This is translated as CALGEHHPYIDKLIF.